This T cell receptor (beta chain) was retrieved from a study of T cell responses to AZD1222 COVID-19 vaccine. The method was immunoSEQ multiplex PCR; TCRdb's version includes in-frame clones alone and lacks a portion of them. This table has 100,000 to 150,000 clones, 91% appearing once. Study-wide results and limits: Repertoires were obtained only post-peak T cell response. Spike-wide vaccine-associated CD4 TCRs dominated at 160-218 and 743-854. White British people made up most donors, females outnumbered males, and clonal diversity was possibly underestimated.

Note on this clone: Its antigen remains unknown.

The CDR3 spans 16 residues. The V and J ends lost 0 bases and 0 bases respectively, with 9 bases between them. Per the germline V gene, CDR1 is ENHRY and CDR2 is SYGVKD. This sequence originates from an adult who received the AZD1222 COVID-19 vaccine. The sequencing used peripheral blood, collected 28 days after the second AZD1222 dose. This chain links TRBV10-3 with TRBJ1-3; unclear D gene. CDR3 sequence: CAISESAAISGNTIYF. CDR3 DNA sequence: TGTGCCATCAGTGAGTCGGCAGCCATCTCTGGAAACACCATATATTTT.